The clone carrying this T cell receptor beta chain has just a few counts. This sample was taken from a study of blood T cell repertoires in COVID-19. Overall study context: Acute and convalescent COVID-19 specimens originated in the United States, Italy and Spain.

With 3 bases removed from V and 6 bases from J, the gap between germline ends came to 17 bases. CDR3 length: 16 amino acids. Germline V lookup: CDR1 MGHRA, CDR2 YSYEKL. Using immunoSEQ multiplex PCR, the repertoire was profiled, and TCRdb retains in-frame clones only, with some absent. In the table there are around 30,000 clones, 75% to 85% of which are singletons. The chain carries TRBV4-1 and TRBJ1-4; TRBD1 might be the D (6 bases). The sequenced sample was peripheral blood. This TCR derives from a human donor in a cohort sampled during active COVID-19. The CDR3 spells CASSQVRGVTDEKLFF. DNA for the CDR3: TGCGCCAGCAGCCAGGTCAGGGGAGTAACCGATGAAAAACTGTTTTTT.